The 4 T cell receptor beta chains below come from one sample, sequenced in a study of neoadjuvant nivolumab and ipilimumab in lung cancer. Data came from immunoSEQ multiplex PCR; TCRdb stores just in-frame clones and leaves some out. Here the sample spans 2,000 or so clones, 85% being singletons. The starting material was adjacent normal lung tissue, obtained after neoadjuvant nivolumab, alone or with ipilimumab, at or shortly before surgery. The origin of the receptors is an adult with non-small cell lung cancer.

The CDR3 sequence: CASSYPGTSGIDTQYF. CDR3 nucleotides: TGTGCCAGCAGCTATCCCGGGACTAGCGGGATTGATACGCAGTATTTT. This chain connects TRBV5-4 to TRBJ2-3; 13 bases agree with TRBD2. The CDR3 consists of 16 residues. In germline, CDR1 is SGHNT, CDR2 YYREEE (reference sequence). The J segment lost 6 bases and the V segment lost 3 bases, leaving 7 bases of the junction unmatched.

V is TRBV9 and J is TRBJ2-7; D might be TRBD1 (5 bases). CDR1 and CDR2 from the germline V gene are SGDLS and YYNGEE. Between the trimmed V and J ends, which lost 4 bases and 0 bases, there was a span of 11 bases. The CDR3 runs 14 residues. CDR3 DNA sequence: TGTGCCAGCAGCCGAGCCAGGGTCTCCTACGAGCAGTACTTC. Protein sequence: CASSRARVSYEQYF.

The chain joins TRBV2 to TRBJ2-2; D is possibly TRBD1 (5 bases). Trimming pared 7 bases from V and 4 bases from J, leaving 13 bases between. Germline CDR1 reads SNHLY; CDR2 reads FYNNEI. This CDR3 has 14 residues. The chain's CDR3 is CASISGLRTGELFF. The CDR3 bases are TGTGCCAGCATCTCAGGGCTCCGCACCGGGGAGCTGTTTTTT. The entire variable domain, with the rest obtained from reference TRBV2 and TRBJ2-2, is as follows: EPEVTQTPSHQVTQMGQEVILRCVPISNHLYFYWYRQILGQKVEFLVSFYNNEISEKSEIFDDQFSVERPDGSNFTLKIRSTKLEDSAMYFCASISGLRTGELFFGEGSRLTVL.

The chain is built from TRBV9 and TRBJ1-2, with D possibly matching TRBD1 (5 bases). Germline V CDR1 and CDR2: SGDLS, YYNGEE. The V gene lost 0 bases and the J gene lost 0 bases, with 15 bases spanning the gap. The CDR3 consists of 17 residues. The CDR3 nucleotides are TGTGCCAGCAGCGTAGTCGAAACAGGCTTTACTAACTATGGCTACACCTTC. Translated: CASSVVETGFTNYGYTF.